These T cell receptor beta chains were read from a single sample in a study of shared clonotypes between healthy human individuals. Profiling relied on immunoSEQ multiplex PCR, and the TCRdb table lists in-frame clones only, not all of them. The table records 1.5 million to 2.5 million clones, about 95% of them present only once. Sequenced input: naive CD8+ T cells sorted from blood. Receptor source: a man between 18 and 35 years old in good health. CDR3s include the opening cysteine and the closing phenylalanine or tryptophan. A D gene is named only where the DNA matches it firmly. The listing skips clone size in some rows; elsewhere it reads once, few, many or a size class.

J gene	clone size	D gene	V gene	CDR3 DNA	CDR3 protein
TRBJ2-3	.	TRBD1	TRBV5-6	TGTGCCAGCAGCCAATCGGACAGGGGGGTGGTAGATACGCAGTATTTT	CASSQSDRGVVDTQYF
TRBJ2-7	.	.	TRBV4-3	TGCGCCAGCAGCCAAGATAGGTACAGCTACGAGCAGTACTTC	CASSQDRYSYEQYF
TRBJ2-7	.	.	TRBV11-2	TGTGCCAGCAGCTTAGAGGCCAGCTACGAGCAGTACTTC	CASSLEASYEQYF
TRBJ2-1	.	TRBD1	TRBV19	TGTGCCAGTACCCTGACAGGGGGCTATTACAATGAGCAGTTCTTC	CASTLTGGYYNEQFF
TRBJ1-4	.	TRBD1	TRBV4-3	TGCGCCAGCAGCCAAGTCCGGGACAGTATAATGGGACTGTTTTTT	CASSQVRDSIMGLFF
TRBJ1-2	.	.	TRBV4-1	TGCGCCAGCAGCCAGAGCCCAGGGCCCGACGGCTACACCTTC	CASSQSPGPDGYTF
TRBJ2-7	once	.	TRBV7-2	TGTGCCAGCAGCGCAGGGTGGGGGCGCGAGCAGTACTTC	CASSAGWGREQYF
TRBJ2-7	.	.	TRBV21-1	TGTGCCAGCACGTCGGACAGTGCCTACGAGCAGTACTTC	CASTSDSAYEQYF
TRBJ2-7	.	TRBD2	TRBV6-1	TGTGCCAGCAGTGATCGTCCGCAGTTAGGACTAGCGGGGCGCTACGAGCAGTACTTC	CASSDRPQLGLAGRYEQYF
TRBJ2-4	.	.	TRBV18	TGTGCCAGCTCACCAGAGGACTTCATAATAGCCAAAAACATTCAGTACTTC	CASSPEDFIIAKNIQYF
TRBJ2-5	once	TRBD2	TRBV2	TGTGCCAGCAGTTCGGAGGAAACGCTAGCGGGGGGGCAAGAGACCCAGTACTTC	CASSSEETLAGGQETQYF
TRBJ2-2	.	.	TRBV4-1	TGCGCCAGCAGCCACCAAGGGGGATTGGACACCGGGGAGCTGTTTTTT	CASSHQGGLDTGELFF
TRBJ2-7	.	.	TRBV27	TGTGCCAGTTTAGGTCGGGCCCGCTCCTACGAGCAGTACTTC	CASLGRARSYEQYF
TRBJ2-2	.	.	TRBV30	TGTGCCTGGAGTGTACAACTCACGAACACCGGGGAGCTGTTTTTT	CAWSVQLTNTGELFF
TRBJ2-1	.	.	TRBV10-3	TGTGCCATCAGCGACAGGGCAGTGAGGGGGGCTTACAATGAGCAGTTCTTC	CAISDRAVRGAYNEQFF
TRBJ2-2	.	.	TRBV14	TGTGCCAGCAGCCCGAAGAACACCGGGGAGCTGTTTTTT	CASSPKNTGELFF
TRBJ2-7	.	.	TRBV4-1	TGCGCCAGCAGCCGCGGATCCGAGCAGTACTTC	CASSRGSEQYF
TRBJ1-1	.	TRBD1	TRBV4-1	TGCGCCAGCAGCCATGGACAGGGGATGGCCACTGAAGCTTTCTTT	CASSHGQGMATEAFF
TRBJ1-1	.	TRBD1	TRBV30	TGTGCCTGGAGTGAACAGGGGTACACTGAAGCTTTCTTT	CAWSEQGYTEAFF
TRBJ2-7	.	TRBD1	TRBV5-4	TGTGCCAGTTCAGAGGGGGCGCAGGACGAGCAGTACTTC	CASSEGAQDEQYF
TRBJ2-5	.	TRBD2	TRBV4-3	TGCGCCAGCAGCCAAGATCGGGGGGAGGGAGAGACCCAGTACTTC	CASSQDRGEGETQYF
TRBJ1-5	.	.	TRBV13	TGTGCCAGCAGCCAAAGCACCCTGGAGAGGGGTCAGCCCCAGCATTTT	CASSQSTLERGQPQHF
TRBJ2-1	.	.	TRBV5-1	TGCGCCAGCAGGCCGTGGGCAGAAGAGGGCCGCAATAATGAGCAGTTCTTC	CASRPWAEEGRNNEQFF
TRBJ1-6	few	TRBD1	TRBV7-9	TGTGCCAGCAGCGGACGGACAGGGGGCGATAATTCACCCCTCCACTTT	CASSGRTGGDNSPLHF
TRBJ2-2	.	TRBD2	TRBV6-5	TGTGCCAGCAGTTACTCGGGGGGGGAGCACACCGGGGAGCTGTTTTTT	CASSYSGGEHTGELFF
TRBJ1-6	.	TRBD1	TRBV4-1	TGCGCCAGCAGCCAGACCGCGGGACAGGGGATTTATTCACCCCTCCACTTT	CASSQTAGQGIYSPLHF
TRBJ2-5	.	.	TRBV9	TGTGCCAGCAGCCCAGGTTATCAAGAGACCCAGTACTTC	CASSPGYQETQYF
TRBJ1-1	.	TRBD1	TRBV4-1	TGCGCCAGCAGCCAAAAAACAGGGGAGAACACTGAAGCTTTCTTT	CASSQKTGENTEAFF
TRBJ2-3	.	TRBD2	TRBV5-1	TGCGCCAGCAGCTTTTGGGCGGGGGGTACAGATACGCAGTATTTT	CASSFWAGGTDTQYF
TRBJ2-3	once	.	TRBV21-1	TGTGCCAGCAGCAAACCGGGGGGAGGCGCAGATACGCAGTATTTT	CASSKPGGGADTQYF
TRBJ2-3	.	.	TRBV28	TGTGCCAGCAGTTTATCCAGGTACACAGATACGCAGTATTTT	CASSLSRYTDTQYF
TRBJ1-1	.	.	TRBV10-1	TGCGCCAGCAGTGAGTCGACAGGAGGGGACACTGAAGCTTTCTTT	CASSESTGGDTEAFF
TRBJ1-1	.	.	TRBV9	TGTGCCAGCAGTAGGGACAATGAAGCTTTCTTT	CASSRDNEAFF
TRBJ2-1	.	TRBD2	TRBV7-3	TGTGCCAGCAGCTTGAAGTTAGCGGGGGGCGAGCAGTTCTTC	CASSLKLAGGEQFF
TRBJ2-1	.	.	TRBV9	TGTGCCAGCAGCGTGGGCGGAGGGGCCTACAATGAGCAGTTCTTC	CASSVGGGAYNEQFF
TRBJ1-4	.	TRBD1	TRBV9	TGTGCCAGCAGCGTAGACGGACAGGTAGTCGGTGATGAAAAACTGTTTTTT	CASSVDGQVVGDEKLFF
TRBJ1-6	.	TRBD1	TRBV2	TGTGCCAGCAGTGATCCCGGGACAGGGGACAATTCACCCCTCCACTTT	CASSDPGTGDNSPLHF
TRBJ2-5	.	TRBD1	TRBV7-9	TGTGCCAGCAGCCCGAGGGGGCCAGAACAAGAGACCCAGTACTTC	CASSPRGPEQETQYF
TRBJ2-3	few	.	TRBV5-1	TGCGCCAGCAGCTTGGGCCGGGGTCTCACAGATACGCAGTATTTT	CASSLGRGLTDTQYF
TRBJ1-2	.	.	TRBV5-6	TGTGCCAGCAGCCCTGGAGACTCCTATGGCTACACCTTC	CASSPGDSYGYTF
TRBJ2-2	.	TRBD1	TRBV10-1	TGCGCCAGCAGTGACAAGGGACAGAAAAACACCGGGGAGCTGTTTTTT	CASSDKGQKNTGELFF
TRBJ2-1	.	.	TRBV19	TGTGCCAGTAGTGGGGGGAGCTCCTACAATGAGCAGTTCTTC	CASSGGSSYNEQFF
TRBJ1-5	.	.	TRBV19	TGTGCCAGTAGTATAGGTTCTTATAGCAATCAGCCCCAGCATTTT	CASSIGSYSNQPQHF
TRBJ2-1	once	TRBD2	TRBV27	TGTGCCAGCAGCAAGGGACTAGCCCACTACAATGAGCAGTTCTTC	CASSKGLAHYNEQFF
TRBJ2-1	.	.	TRBV27	TGTGCCAGCAGTTTAATTGCCCGGGGGGCCGCCTACAATGAGCAGTTCTTC	CASSLIARGAAYNEQFF
TRBJ2-2	.	.	TRBV9	TGTGCCGTCCCGCGACTACAGACCGGGGAGCTGTTTTTT	CAVPRLQTGELFF
TRBJ1-5	.	.	TRBV6-5	TGTGCCAGCAGCGACAGGAGCAATCAGCCCCAGCATTTT	CASSDRSNQPQHF
TRBJ2-4	once	.	TRBV6-6	TGTGCCAGCAGTGACTCGACAGACATTCAGTACTTC	CASSDSTDIQYF
TRBJ2-5	.	TRBD2	TRBV29-1	TGCAGCGTACGGACGGGGGGGGAGACCCAGTACTTC	CSVRTGGETQYF
TRBJ2-4	.	TRBD1	TRBV7-2	TGTGCCAGCAGCTTGGGACAGGGGGCGAAAAACATTCAGTACTTC	CASSLGQGAKNIQYF
TRBJ2-4	.	.	TRBV28	TGTGCCAGCAGTTTATTGGCCCCGATAGCCAAAAACATTCAGTACTTC	CASSLLAPIAKNIQYF
TRBJ2-6	.	.	TRBV19	TGTGCCAGTAGCCCGGGGCTCTCTGGGGCCAACGTCCTGACTTTC	CASSPGLSGANVLTF
TRBJ2-7	.	TRBD1	TRBV2	TGTGCCAGCATTGGACAGGGCCCCTACGAGCAGTACTTC	CASIGQGPYEQYF
TRBJ1-4	.	.	TRBV27	TGTGCCAGCAGTTCCGACATGAGAGAAAAACTGTTTTTT	CASSSDMREKLFF